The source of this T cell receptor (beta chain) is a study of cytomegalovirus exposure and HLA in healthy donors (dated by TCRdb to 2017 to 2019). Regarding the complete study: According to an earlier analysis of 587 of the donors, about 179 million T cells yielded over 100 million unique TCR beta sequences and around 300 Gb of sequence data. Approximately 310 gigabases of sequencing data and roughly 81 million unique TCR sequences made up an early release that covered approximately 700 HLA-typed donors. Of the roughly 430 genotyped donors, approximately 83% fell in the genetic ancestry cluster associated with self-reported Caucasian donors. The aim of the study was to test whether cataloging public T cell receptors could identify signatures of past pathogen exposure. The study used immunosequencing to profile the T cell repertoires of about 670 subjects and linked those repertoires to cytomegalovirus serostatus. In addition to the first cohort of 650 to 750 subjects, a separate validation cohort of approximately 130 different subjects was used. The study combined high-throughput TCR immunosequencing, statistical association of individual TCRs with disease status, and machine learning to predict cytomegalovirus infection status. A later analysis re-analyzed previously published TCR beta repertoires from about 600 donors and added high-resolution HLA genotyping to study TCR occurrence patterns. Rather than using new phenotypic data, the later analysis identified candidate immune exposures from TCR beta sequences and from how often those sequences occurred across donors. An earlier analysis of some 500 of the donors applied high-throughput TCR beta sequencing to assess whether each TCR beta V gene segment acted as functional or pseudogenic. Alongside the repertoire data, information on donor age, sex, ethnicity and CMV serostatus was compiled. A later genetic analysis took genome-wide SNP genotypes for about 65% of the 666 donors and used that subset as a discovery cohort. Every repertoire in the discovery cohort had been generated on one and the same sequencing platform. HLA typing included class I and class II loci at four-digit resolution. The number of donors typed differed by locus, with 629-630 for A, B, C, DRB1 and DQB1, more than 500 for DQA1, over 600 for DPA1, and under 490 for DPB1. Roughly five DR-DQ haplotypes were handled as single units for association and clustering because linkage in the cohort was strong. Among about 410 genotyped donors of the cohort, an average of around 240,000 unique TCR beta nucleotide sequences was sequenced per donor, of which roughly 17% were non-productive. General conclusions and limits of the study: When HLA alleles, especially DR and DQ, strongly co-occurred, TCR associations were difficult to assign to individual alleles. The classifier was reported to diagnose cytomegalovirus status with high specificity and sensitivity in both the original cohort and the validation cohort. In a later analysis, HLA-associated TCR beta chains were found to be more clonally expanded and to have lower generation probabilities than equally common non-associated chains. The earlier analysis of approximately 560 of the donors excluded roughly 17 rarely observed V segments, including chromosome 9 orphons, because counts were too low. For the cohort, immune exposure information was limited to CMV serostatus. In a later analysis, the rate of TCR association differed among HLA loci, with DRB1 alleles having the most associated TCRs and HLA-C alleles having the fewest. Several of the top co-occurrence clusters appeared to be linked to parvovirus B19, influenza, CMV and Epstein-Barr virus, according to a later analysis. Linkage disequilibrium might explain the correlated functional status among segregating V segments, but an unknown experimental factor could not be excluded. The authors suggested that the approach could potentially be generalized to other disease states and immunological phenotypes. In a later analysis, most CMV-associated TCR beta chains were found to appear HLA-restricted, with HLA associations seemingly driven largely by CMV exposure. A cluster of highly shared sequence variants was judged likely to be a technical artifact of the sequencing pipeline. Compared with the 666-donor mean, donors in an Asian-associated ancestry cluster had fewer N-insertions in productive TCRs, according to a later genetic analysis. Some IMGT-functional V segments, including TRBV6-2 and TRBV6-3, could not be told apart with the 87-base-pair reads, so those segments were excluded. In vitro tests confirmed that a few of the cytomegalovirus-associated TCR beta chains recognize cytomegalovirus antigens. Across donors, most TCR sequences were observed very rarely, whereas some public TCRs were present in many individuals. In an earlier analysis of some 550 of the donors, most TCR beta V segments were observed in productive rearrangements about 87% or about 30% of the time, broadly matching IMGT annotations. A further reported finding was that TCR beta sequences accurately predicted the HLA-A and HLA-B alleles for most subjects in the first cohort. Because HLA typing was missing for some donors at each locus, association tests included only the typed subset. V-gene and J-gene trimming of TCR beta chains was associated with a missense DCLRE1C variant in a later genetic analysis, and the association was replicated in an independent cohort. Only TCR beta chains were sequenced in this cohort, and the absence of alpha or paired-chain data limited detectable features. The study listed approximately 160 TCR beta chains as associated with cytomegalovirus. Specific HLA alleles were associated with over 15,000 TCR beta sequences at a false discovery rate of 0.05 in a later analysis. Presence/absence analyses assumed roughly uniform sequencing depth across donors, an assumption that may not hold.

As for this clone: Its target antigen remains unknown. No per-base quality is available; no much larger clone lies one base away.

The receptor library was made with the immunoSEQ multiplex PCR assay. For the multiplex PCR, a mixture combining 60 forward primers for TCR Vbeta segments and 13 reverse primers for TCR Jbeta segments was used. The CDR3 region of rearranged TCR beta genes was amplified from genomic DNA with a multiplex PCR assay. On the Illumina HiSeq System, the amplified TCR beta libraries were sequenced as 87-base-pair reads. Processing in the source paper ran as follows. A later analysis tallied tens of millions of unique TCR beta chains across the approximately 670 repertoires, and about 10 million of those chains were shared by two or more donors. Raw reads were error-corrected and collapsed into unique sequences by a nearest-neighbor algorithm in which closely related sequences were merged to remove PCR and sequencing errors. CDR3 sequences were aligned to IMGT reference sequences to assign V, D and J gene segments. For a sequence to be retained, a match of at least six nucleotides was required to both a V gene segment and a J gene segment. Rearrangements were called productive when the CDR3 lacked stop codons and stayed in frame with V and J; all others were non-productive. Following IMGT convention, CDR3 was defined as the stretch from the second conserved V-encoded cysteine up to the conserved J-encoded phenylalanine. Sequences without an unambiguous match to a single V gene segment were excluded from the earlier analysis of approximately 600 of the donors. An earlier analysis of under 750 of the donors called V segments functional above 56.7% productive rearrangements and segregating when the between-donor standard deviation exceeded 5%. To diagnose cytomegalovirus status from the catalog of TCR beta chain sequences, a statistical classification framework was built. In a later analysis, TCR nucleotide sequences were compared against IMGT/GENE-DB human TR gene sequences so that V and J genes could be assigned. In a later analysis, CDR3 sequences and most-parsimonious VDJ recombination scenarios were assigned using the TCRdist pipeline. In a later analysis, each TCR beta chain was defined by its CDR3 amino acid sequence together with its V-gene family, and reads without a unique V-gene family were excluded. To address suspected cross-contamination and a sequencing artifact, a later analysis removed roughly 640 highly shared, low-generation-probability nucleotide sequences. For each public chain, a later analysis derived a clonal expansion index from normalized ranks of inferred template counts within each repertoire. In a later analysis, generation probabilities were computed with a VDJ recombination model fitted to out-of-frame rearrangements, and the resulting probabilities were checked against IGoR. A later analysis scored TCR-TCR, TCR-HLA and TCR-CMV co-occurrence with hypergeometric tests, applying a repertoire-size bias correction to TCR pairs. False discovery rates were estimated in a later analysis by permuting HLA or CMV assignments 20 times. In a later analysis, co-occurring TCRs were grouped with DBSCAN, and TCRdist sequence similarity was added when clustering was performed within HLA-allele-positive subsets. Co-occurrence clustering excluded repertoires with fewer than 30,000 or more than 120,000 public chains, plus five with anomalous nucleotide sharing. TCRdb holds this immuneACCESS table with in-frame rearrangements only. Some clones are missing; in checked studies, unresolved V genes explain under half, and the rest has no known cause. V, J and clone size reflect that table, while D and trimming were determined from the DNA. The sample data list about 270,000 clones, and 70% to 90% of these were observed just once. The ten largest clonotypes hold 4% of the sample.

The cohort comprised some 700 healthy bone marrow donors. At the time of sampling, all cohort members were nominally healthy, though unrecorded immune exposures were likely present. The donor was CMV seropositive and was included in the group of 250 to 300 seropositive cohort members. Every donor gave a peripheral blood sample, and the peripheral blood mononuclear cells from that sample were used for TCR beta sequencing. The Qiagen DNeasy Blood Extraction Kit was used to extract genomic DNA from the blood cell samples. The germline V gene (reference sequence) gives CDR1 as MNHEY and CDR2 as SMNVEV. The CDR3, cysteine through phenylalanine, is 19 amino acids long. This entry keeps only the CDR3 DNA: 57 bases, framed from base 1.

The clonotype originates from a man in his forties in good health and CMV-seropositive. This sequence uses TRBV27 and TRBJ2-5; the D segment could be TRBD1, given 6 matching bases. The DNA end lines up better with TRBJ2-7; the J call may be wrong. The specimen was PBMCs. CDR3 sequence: CASTQSPSVGGLGGYEQYF. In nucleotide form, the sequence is TGTGCCAGCACCCAATCCCCGTCGGTTGGGGGCCTTGGGGGCTACGAGCAGTACTTC.